The present T cell receptor (beta chain) was sequenced within a study of regulatory T cells in long-lasting Graves disease. As concerns this clonotype: Antigen specificity is unknown.

To make TCR beta libraries, researchers used iRepertoire HTBI primers and Arm-PCR of CDR3 regions. TCRdb called the multiplex PCR reads again in MiXCR, with one record for every CDR3 protein. The sample has 400,000 or so distinct CDR3 sequences, about a quarter seen once. Broader study findings: Persistent patients had more shared public clonotypes (fewer than 3,000) than new patients (roughly 900). TRBV28, TRBJ1-2 and TRBJ2-5 were segments that persistent disease favored.

Stated time point: persistent/refractory GD, antithyroid drugs over 5 years with positive TRAb. Making the TCR library involved RNA that had been extracted from PBMCs. Deletions cut 4 bases from V and 4 bases from J, with 10 bases between. The CDR3 extends over 13 amino acids. The V gene's germline CDR1 is KGHDR and CDR2 SFDVKD. The specimen was peripheral blood mononuclear cells (PBMCs), collected when the disease was refractory, from a patient treated with antithyroid drugs. J is TRBJ2-7 and V is TRBV24-1; D remains ambiguous. The clonotype was recovered from a female donor with Graves disease. In DNA, the CDR3 is TGTGCCACCAGTGACCCTACAGAGTACGAGCAGTACTTC. Translation gives CATSDPTEYEQYF.